These 22 T cell receptor beta chains were sequenced from one sample in a study of CD8 T cells in ankylosing spondylitis (TCRdb year 2017). Study-wide findings and limitations: A TCR beta motif of eight highly homologous amino acid variants appeared characteristic of blood from ankylosing spondylitis patients.

These TCRs are of unknown antigen specificity. Receptors were amplified or captured by 5' RACE. The sample was run on an Illumina HiSeq 2500. TCRdb reprocessed the public reads (quality trimming at Q25 with fastp, clone calling with MiXCR) and kept in-frame beta chains. CDR3 protein duplicates are merged, each entry listing the most common genes and DNA. A total of about 220,000 distinct CDR3 sequences appear in this sample, around 7.9% of them only once. 12% to 15% of the sample is held by the ten biggest clonotypes. The sequenced sample was blood, either unsorted or a sorted T cell fraction (not recorded which). All receptors come from a male donor with ankylosing spondylitis.

This clonotype was seen ten or more times. V is TRBV20-1 and J is TRBJ1-5; D is possibly TRBD1 (5 bases). The CDR3 consists of 13 residues. Trimming took off 3 bases at V and 4 bases at J, with 10 bases between the two ends. CDR1 DFQATT and CDR2 SNEGSKA come from the germline V gene (reference sequence). The CDR3: CSARGGYNQPQHF. CDR3 nucleotide sequence: TGCAGTGCTAGGGGGGGGTATAATCAGCCCCAGCATTTT.

This clonotype showed up many times. The chain recombines TRBV27 with TRBJ2-7; 8 bases map to TRBD2. The germline V gene encodes CDR1 MNHEY and CDR2 SMNVEV (reference sequence). CDR3 length: 14 residues. The junction had 7 bases not matched to a gene; V was cut back by 5 bases and J by 4 bases. The DNA for the CDR3 is TGTGCCAGCAGTGCCGGGAGGGCCGCTTACGAGCAGTACTTC. It is translated as CASSAGRAAYEQYF.

This clonotype was observed many times. This rearrangement joins TRBV12-3 or TRBV12-4 to TRBJ1-5, with 10 bases matching TRBD1. CDR3 size: 14 residues. V lost 6 bases to trimming and J lost 1 base; unmatched junction nucleotides: 0. The CDR3 DNA is TGTGCCAGCAGGGGACAGGGGAGCAATCAGCCCCAGCATTTT. It yields the protein CASRGQGSNQPQHF.

The chain is built from TRBV27 and TRBJ1-1; D call uncertain. The CDR3 runs to 12 residues. Per the germline V gene, CDR1 is MNHEY and CDR2 is SMNVEV (reference sequence). The V end lost 3 bases, the J end lost 6 bases, and 8 bases lay between the germline ends. CDR3 protein: CASSFIGAEAFF. The CDR3 region has the DNA TGTGCCAGCAGTTTTATTGGCGCTGAAGCTTTCTTT.

This clonotype came up many times. The rearrangement uses TRBV6-1 and TRBJ2-3; possibly TRBD2 for D (7 bases). Germline values: CDR1 MNHNS, CDR2 SASEGT. Trimming pared 5 bases from V and 0 bases from J, leaving 12 bases between. The CDR3 loop spans 15 amino acids. Written as DNA, the CDR3 is TGTGCCAGCAGTCCCGCGGGGGCAAGCACAGATACGCAGTATTTT. Its translation: CASSPAGASTDTQYF.

Concerning this clonotype: A junction end diverges from the germline sequence, so it may reflect a read error. The V call is TRBV4-1, the J call TRBJ2-7, with 8 bases lining up with TRBD1. This CDR3 is 14 amino acids long. CDR1 is MGHRA and CDR2 is YSYEKL in the germline V gene. CDR3 DNA sequence: TGCACCAGCAGCCCTCGGACAGGGATGAACGAGCAGTACTTC. It is translated as CTSSPRTGMNEQYF.

Many counts were recorded for this clonotype. The gene calls are TRBV6-2 or TRBV6-3 and TRBJ2-2; D gene uncertain. V was clipped by 6 bases and J by 4 bases, with 12 bases between them. Looked up from germline, CDR1 is MNHEY and CDR2 is SVGEGT. This CDR3 is 14 amino acids long. CDR3 protein: CASRTDLPTGELFF. Here the CDR3 DNA reads TGTGCCAGCAGGACGGATCTCCCCACCGGGGAGCTGTTTTTT.

J is TRBJ1-2 and V is TRBV29-1; D may be TRBD1 (6 bases). The CDR3 totals 13 residues. In germline, CDR1 is SQVTM, CDR2 ANQGSEA. V was shortened by 7 bases and J by 3 bases, with 15 bases between the two germline ends. CDR3 in amino acids: CSAPREGDYGYTF. As DNA, the CDR3 is TGCAGCGCACCGAGGGAGGGGGACTATGGCTACACCTTC.

The sample holds many counts of this clonotype. The genes are TRBV5-1 and TRBJ2-7; D is possibly TRBD2 (5 bases). Germline V gene sequence: CDR1 SGHRS, CDR2 YFSETQ. There are 13 residues in the CDR3. V was clipped by 3 bases and J by 1 base, with 8 bases between them. The CDR3 DNA follows: TGCGCCAGCAGCTCGGGAAGGTCCTACGAGCAGTACTTC. This translates into CASSSGRSYEQYF. Full variable domain (outside the CDR3, taken from reference TRBV5-1 and TRBJ2-7): KAGVTQTPRYLIKTRGQQVTLSCSPISGHRSVSWYQQTPGQGLQFLFEYFSETQRNKGNFPGRFSGRQFSNSRSEMNVSTLELGDSALYLCASSSGRSYEQYFGPGTRLTVT.

The chain uses TRBV20-1 and TRBJ2-7; D ambiguous. This CDR3 is built from 14 residues. V shed 6 bases and J shed 0 bases, with 15 bases lying between them. The V gene's germline CDR1 is DFQATT and CDR2 SNEGSKA (reference sequence). For the CDR3, the DNA is TGCAGTGCCGACGCTCCAAGTAACTCCTACGAGCAGTACTTC. This translates into CSADAPSNSYEQYF.

At least ten counts were recorded for this clonotype. The chain links TRBV7-6 to TRBJ2-1, with 10 nucleotides matching TRBD2. The CDR3 is made up of 15 amino acids. V shed 2 bases, J shed 7 bases, and the junction held 5 bases outside the gene matches. CDR1 and CDR2 (germline): SGHVS, FNYEAQ. The CDR3 sequence: CASSLPSGRGNEQFF. DNA for the CDR3: TGTGCCAGCAGCTTACCCAGCGGGAGGGGTAATGAGCAGTTCTTC.

This clonotype was found many times. J is TRBJ2-1 and V is TRBV7-2; D ambiguous. The CDR3 consists of 13 residues. Deletions cut 1 base from V and 10 bases from J, with 11 bases between. In germline, CDR1 is SGHTA, CDR2 FQGNSA. Here the CDR3 DNA reads TGTGCCAGCAGCTTAGGTGTAGTCCGGGAGCAGTTCTTC. Amino acid sequence: CASSLGVVREQFF.

This clonotype was seen many times. The chain recombines TRBV5-4 with TRBJ1-1; 7 bases fit TRBD1. The junction had 2 bases not matched to a gene; V was cut back by 1 base and J by 5 bases. Germline assignment: CDR1 SGHNT and CDR2 YYREEE (reference sequence). This CDR3 region has 13 residues. The CDR3 protein is CASSLPGGTEAFF. For the CDR3, the DNA is TGTGCCAGCAGCTTGCCAGGGGGGACTGAAGCTTTCTTT.

This clonotype was seen at least ten times. V gene TRBV21-1 combines with J gene TRBJ1-6. TRBV21-1 counts as a pseudogene. CDR3 size: 17 residues. CDR3 amino acids: CASSSLPDRRYNSPLHF. DNA of the CDR3: TGTGCCAGCAGCAGCCTTCCCGACCGCCGATATAATTCACCCCTCCACTTT.

This clonotype was recorded at least ten times. The rearrangement links TRBV6-2 or TRBV6-3 to TRBJ2-1, with D possibly TRBD2 on 6 matching bases. Trimming took 0 bases from V and 5 from J, leaving 11 bases between them. This CDR3 spans 15 amino acids. CDR1 and CDR2 from the germline V gene are MNHEY and SVGEGT. The CDR3 sequence: CASSYSRSGHNEQFF. CDR3 coding DNA: TGTGCCAGCAGTTACTCAAGAAGCGGGCACAATGAGCAGTTCTTC.

Ten or more counts support this clonotype. V is TRBV27 and J is TRBJ1-1; weak D call: TRBD1 (5 bases). The length of the CDR3 is 14 residues. The V end lost 7 bases, the J end lost 2 bases, and 14 bases lay between the germline ends. In germline, CDR1 is MNHEY, CDR2 SMNVEV (reference sequence). The CDR3 loop reads CASNPGAGNTEAFF. In nucleotides, the CDR3 is TGTGCCAGCAACCCTGGGGCAGGCAACACTGAAGCTTTCTTT.

This clonotype was counted only a few times. The chain joins TRBV6-6 to TRBJ1-5, with TRBD1 as a possible D gene (5 bases). There are 13 residues in the CDR3. Trimming took off 2 bases at V and 6 bases at J, with 8 bases between the two ends. Germline CDR1 and CDR2: MNHNY and SVGAGI (reference sequence). In nucleotides, the CDR3 is TGTGCCAGCAGTTACGGGGGAGGTCAGCCCCAGCATTTT. This translates into CASSYGGGQPQHF.

This clonotype was found many times. The chain recombines TRBV25-1 with TRBJ2-1; D perhaps matches TRBD2 (5 bases). Germline V lookup: CDR1 MGHDK, CDR2 SYGVNS. The CDR3 is made up of 14 amino acids. Trimming stripped 2 bases from V and 4 bases from J, with 9 bases between. The CDR3 sequence is CASSEAGGYNEQFF. The CDR3 DNA is TGTGCCAGCAGTGAAGCGGGCGGATACAATGAGCAGTTCTTC.

This clonotype was detected many times. The chain couples TRBV5-1 to TRBJ1-6, with D uncertain. The V end lost 1 base, the J end lost 0 bases, and 8 bases lay between the germline ends. The CDR3 has 16 amino acids. CDR1 SGHRS and CDR2 YFSETQ come from the germline V gene. CDR3 bases: TGCGCCAGCAGCTTGTCGGGGAGCTCCTATAATTCACCCCTCCACTTT. Encoded protein: CASSLSGSSYNSPLHF.

The sample holds many counts of this clonotype. The chain has TRBV20-1 and TRBJ2-3, with 8 nucleotides matching TRBD2. V lost 6 bases, J lost 3 bases, and 11 bases stayed unmatched. The CDR3 length is 15 residues. Germline V gives CDR1 DFQATT, CDR2 SNEGSKA (reference sequence). The CDR3: CSAPGTSFGTDTQYF. The CDR3 DNA reads as TGCAGTGCCCCCGGGACTAGTTTTGGGACAGATACGCAGTATTTT.

This clonotype was seen a handful of times. CDR3 bases: TGCAGTGCTAAGGTTTGGGACAGGGGTTCCTACAATGAGCAGTTCTTC. It encodes CSAKVWDRGSYNEQFF. The chain employs TRBV20-1 and TRBJ2-1; 10 bases are shared with TRBD1. V trimming: 4 bases; J trimming: 1 base; junction bases outside the gene matches: 7. The CDR3 runs to 16 residues. The germline V gene encodes CDR1 DFQATT and CDR2 SNEGSKA (reference sequence).

This clonotype was counted a few times. The V gene is TRBV5-6, the J gene TRBJ1-2, with D unclear. V lost 2 bases, J lost 8 bases, and 10 bases lay in between. The CDR3 spans 12 residues. Germline V lookup: CDR1 SGHDT, CDR2 YYEEEE. This CDR3 reads CASSFDLGGYTF. CDR3 DNA: TGTGCCAGCAGCTTCGATCTGGGCGGCTACACCTTC.